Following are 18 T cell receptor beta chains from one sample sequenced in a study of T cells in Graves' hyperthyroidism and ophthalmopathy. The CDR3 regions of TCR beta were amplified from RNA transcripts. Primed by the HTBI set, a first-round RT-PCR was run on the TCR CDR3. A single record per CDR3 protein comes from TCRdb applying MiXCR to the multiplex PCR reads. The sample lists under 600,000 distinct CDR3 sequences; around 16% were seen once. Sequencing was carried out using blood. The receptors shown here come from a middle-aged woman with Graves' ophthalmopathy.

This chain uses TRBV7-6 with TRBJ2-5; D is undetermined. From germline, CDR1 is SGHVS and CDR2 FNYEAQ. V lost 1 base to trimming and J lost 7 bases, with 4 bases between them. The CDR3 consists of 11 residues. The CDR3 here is CASSLGTTQYF. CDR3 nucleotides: TGTGCCAGCAGCTTAGGGACGACCCAGTACTTC.

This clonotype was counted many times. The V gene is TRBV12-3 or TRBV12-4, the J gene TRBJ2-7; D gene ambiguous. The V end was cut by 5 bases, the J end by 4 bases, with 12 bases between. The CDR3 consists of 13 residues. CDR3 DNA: TGTGCCAGCAGTGCAACGGGCGTTTACGAGCAGTACTTC. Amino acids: CASSATGVYEQYF.

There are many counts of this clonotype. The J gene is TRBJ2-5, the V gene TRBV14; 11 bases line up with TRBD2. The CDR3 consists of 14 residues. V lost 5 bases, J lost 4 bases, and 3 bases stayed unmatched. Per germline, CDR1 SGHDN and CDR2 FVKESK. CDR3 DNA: TGTGCCAGCAGCAACCTAGCGGGAGGAGAGACCCAGTACTTC. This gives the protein CASSNLAGGETQYF.

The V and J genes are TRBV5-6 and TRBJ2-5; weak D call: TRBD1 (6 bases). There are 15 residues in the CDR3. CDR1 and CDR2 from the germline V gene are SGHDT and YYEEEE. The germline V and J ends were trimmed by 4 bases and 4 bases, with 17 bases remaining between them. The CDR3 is CASSEGAVGGETQYF. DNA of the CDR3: TGTGCCAGCAGCGAAGGGGCGGTAGGGGGAGAGACCCAGTACTTC.

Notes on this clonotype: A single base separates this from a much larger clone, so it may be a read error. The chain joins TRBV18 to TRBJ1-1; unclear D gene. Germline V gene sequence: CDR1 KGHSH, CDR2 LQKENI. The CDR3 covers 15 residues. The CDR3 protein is CASSLTARGNAEAFF. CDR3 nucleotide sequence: TGTGCCAGCTCACTAACGGCACGAGGGAACGCTGAAGCTTTCTTT.

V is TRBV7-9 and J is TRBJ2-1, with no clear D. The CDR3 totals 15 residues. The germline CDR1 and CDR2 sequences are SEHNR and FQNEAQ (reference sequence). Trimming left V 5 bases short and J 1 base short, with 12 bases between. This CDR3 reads CASSPPAASYNEQFF. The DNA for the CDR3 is TGTGCCAGCAGCCCCCCAGCCGCATCCTACAATGAGCAGTTCTTC.

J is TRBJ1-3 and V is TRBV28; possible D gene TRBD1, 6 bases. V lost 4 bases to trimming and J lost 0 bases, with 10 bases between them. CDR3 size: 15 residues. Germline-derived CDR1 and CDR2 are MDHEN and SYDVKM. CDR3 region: CASSSGRGSGNTIYF. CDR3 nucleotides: TGTGCCAGCAGTTCAGGCAGGGGCTCTGGAAACACCATATATTTT.

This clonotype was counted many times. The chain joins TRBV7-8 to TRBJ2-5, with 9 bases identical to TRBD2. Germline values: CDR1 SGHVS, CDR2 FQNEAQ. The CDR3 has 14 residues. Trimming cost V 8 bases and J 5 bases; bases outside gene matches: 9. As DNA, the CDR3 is TGTGCCAGCGCGAGGAGCGGGAGGACGGAGACCCAGTACTTC. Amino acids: CASARSGRTETQYF.

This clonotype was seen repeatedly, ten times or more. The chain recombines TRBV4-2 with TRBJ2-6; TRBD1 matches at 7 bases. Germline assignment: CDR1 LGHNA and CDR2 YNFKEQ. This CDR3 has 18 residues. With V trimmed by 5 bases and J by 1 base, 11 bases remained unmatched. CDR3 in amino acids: CASSDFGQALSGANVLTF. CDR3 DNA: TGTGCCAGCAGCGACTTTGGACAGGCCCTATCTGGGGCCAACGTCCTGACTTTC.

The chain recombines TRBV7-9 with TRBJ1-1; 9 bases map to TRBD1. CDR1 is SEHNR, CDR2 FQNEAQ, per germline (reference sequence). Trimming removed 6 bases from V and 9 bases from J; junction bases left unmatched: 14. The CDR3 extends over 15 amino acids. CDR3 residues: CASSPGTGRGLKAFF. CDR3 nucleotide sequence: TGTGCCAGCAGTCCCGGGACAGGGAGAGGGTTAAAAGCTTTCTTT.

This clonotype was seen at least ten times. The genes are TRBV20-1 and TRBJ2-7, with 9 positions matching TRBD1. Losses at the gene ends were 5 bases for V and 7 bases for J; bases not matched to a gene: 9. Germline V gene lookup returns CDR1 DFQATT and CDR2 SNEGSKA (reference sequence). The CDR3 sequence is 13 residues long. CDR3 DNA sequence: TGCAGTGCTGGGGGACAGGGATCGGGGGAGCAGTACTTC. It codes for CSAGGQGSGEQYF.

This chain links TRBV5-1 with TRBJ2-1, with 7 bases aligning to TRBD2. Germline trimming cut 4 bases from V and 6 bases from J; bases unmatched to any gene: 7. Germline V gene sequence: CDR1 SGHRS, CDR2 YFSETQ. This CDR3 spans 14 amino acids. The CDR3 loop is CASSPGLGTNEQFF. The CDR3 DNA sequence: TGCGCCAGCAGCCCCGGACTAGGGACCAATGAGCAGTTCTTC.

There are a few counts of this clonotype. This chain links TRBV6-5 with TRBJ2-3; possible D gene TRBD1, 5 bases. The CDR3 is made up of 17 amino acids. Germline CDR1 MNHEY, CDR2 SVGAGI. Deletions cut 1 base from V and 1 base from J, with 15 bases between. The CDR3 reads CASSYWGQPGRTDTQYF. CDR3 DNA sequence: TGTGCCAGCAGTTACTGGGGCCAACCAGGCCGCACAGATACGCAGTATTTT.

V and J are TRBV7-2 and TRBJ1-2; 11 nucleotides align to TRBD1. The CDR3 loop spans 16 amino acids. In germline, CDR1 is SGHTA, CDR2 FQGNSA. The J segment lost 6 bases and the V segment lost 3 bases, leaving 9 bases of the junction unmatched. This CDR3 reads CASSFRTGGNADGYTF. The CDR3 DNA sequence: TGTGCCAGCAGCTTCAGGACAGGGGGCAATGCTGATGGCTACACCTTC.

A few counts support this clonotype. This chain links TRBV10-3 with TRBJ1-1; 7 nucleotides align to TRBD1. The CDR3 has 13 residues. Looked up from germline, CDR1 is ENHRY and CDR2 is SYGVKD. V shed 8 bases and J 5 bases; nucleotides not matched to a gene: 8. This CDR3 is CAIGSGGRTEAFF. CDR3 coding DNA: TGTGCCATCGGTTCAGGGGGAAGGACTGAAGCTTTCTTT.

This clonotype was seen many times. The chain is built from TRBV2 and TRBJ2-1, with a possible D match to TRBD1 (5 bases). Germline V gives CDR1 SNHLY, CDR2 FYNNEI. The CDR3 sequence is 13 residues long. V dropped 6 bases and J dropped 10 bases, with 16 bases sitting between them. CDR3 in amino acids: CASRSWGQPEQFF. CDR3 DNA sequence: TGTGCCAGCAGGTCCTGGGGCCAACCCGAGCAGTTCTTC.

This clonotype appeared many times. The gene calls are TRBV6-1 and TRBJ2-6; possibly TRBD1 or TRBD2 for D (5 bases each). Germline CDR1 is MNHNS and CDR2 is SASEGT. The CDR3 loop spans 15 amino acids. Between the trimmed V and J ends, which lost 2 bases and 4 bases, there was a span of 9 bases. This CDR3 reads CASSEQRDGANVLTF. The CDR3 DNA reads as TGTGCCAGCAGTGAACAAAGGGACGGGGCCAACGTCCTGACTTTC.

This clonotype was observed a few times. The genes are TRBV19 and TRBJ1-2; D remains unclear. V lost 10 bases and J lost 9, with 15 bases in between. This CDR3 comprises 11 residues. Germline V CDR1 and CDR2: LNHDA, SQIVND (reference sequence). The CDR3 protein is CATRMIGSYTF. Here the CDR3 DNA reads TGTGCCACCCGGATGATTGGGAGCTACACCTTC.